The 15 T cell receptor beta chains presented below share a single source sample, sequenced in a study of identical twins. TCRdb re-called the 5' RACE reads with MiXCR, one entry per CDR3 protein. This table holds more than 400,000 distinct CDR3 sequences, roughly 15% found once. The sample also formed part of further work on yellow fever vaccine responses in identical twins.

Sequencing was carried out using CD4+ T cells sorted from blood. All receptors come from a woman in her late teens or twenties in good health.

The sample holds many counts of this clonotype. The chain joins TRBV6-5 to TRBJ1-3; tentatively, D is TRBD1 (5 bases). The CDR3 has 13 residues. CDR1 and CDR2 from the germline V gene are MNHEY and SVGAGI. Trimming shortened V by 4 bases and J by 5 bases, and 9 bases separated the two germline ends. The CDR3 bases are TGTGCCAGCAGTTCCGGGGCTAGAAACACCATATATTTT. This translates into CASSSGARNTIYF.

The V gene is TRBV7-9, the J gene TRBJ1-5, with D perhaps matching TRBD1 (5 bases). The V end was cut by 5 bases, the J end by 3 bases, with 14 bases between. CDR1 is SEHNR and CDR2 is FQNEAQ in the germline V gene (reference sequence). The CDR3 sequence is 15 residues long. The CDR3 region is CASSPDGAFNQPQHF. The CDR3 DNA reads TGTGCCAGCAGCCCCGATGGGGCTTTCAATCAGCCCCAGCATTTT.

CDR3 sequence (DNA): TGTGCCAGCAGCCAAGGCCGGGACGGAGAGACCCAGTACTTC. It yields the protein CASSQGRDGETQYF. The chain recombines TRBV4-2 with TRBJ2-5; D possibly matches TRBD1 or TRBD2 (5 bases each). Per germline, CDR1 LGHNA and CDR2 YNFKEQ. The CDR3 runs to 14 residues. Deletions cut 1 base from V and 4 bases from J, with 10 bases between.

The V gene is TRBV6-1, the J gene TRBJ1-1; 10 nucleotides agree with TRBD1. Germline CDR1 is MNHNS and CDR2 is SASEGT. Losses at the gene ends were 6 bases for V and 4 bases for J; bases not matched to a gene: 14. This CDR3 spans 17 amino acids. Here the CDR3 DNA reads TGTGCCAGCAGATCAACCGGGACAGGGGCTTTAGGCACTGAAGCTTTCTTT. Protein product: CASRSTGTGALGTEAFF.

This clonotype has a count of ten or more. The genes are TRBV11-2 and TRBJ2-1; D not certain. The length of the CDR3 is 18 residues. Germline-derived CDR1 and CDR2 are SGHAT and FQNNGV. Trimming pared 0 bases from V and 0 bases from J, leaving 15 bases between. The CDR3 loop reads CASSLDLVGSSSYNEQFF. The CDR3 nucleotides read TGTGCCAGCAGCTTAGATCTGGTGGGATCTAGCTCCTACAATGAGCAGTTCTTC.

V gene TRBV3-1 combines with J gene TRBJ2-5, with 14 positions matching TRBD2. The germline V gene encodes CDR1 LGHDT and CDR2 YNNKEL (reference sequence). The V segment lost 3 bases and the J segment 1 base; nucleotides outside the gene matches: 1. CDR3 size: 16 residues. Here the CDR3 DNA reads TGTGCCAGCAGCCAGGGACTAGCGGGGGCCCAAGAGACCCAGTACTTC. Residues: CASSQGLAGAQETQYF.

In this sample, this clonotype turned up a few times. The chain employs TRBV20-1 and TRBJ2-3, with 10 bases fitting TRBD1. Germline-derived CDR1 and CDR2 are DFQATT and SNEGSKA (reference sequence). The CDR3 is 16 residues long. V shed 3 bases, J shed 3 bases, and the junction held 9 bases outside the gene matches. Here the CDR3 reads CSASKTGGVRTDTQYF. The CDR3 nucleotides are TGCAGTGCTAGCAAGACAGGGGGCGTTCGAACAGATACGCAGTATTTT.

This clonotype has ten or more counts. This chain connects TRBV4-1 to TRBJ2-1; D gene unclear. CDR1 MGHRA and CDR2 YSYEKL come from the germline V gene. Trimming took off 4 bases at V and 8 bases at J, with 9 bases between the two ends. This CDR3 has 12 residues. The CDR3 DNA sequence: TGCGCCAGCAGCCGGATAGGCGATGAGCAGTTCTTC. Translating gives CASSRIGDEQFF.

This clonotype was detected many times. This chain uses TRBV12-3 or TRBV12-4 with TRBJ1-5; 7 bases are shared with TRBD1. V shed 5 bases and J 11 bases; nucleotides not matched to a gene: 12. The CDR3 runs 14 residues. CDR3 sequence reads: CASSPRQGTGTQHF. DNA for the CDR3: TGTGCCAGCAGTCCCCGACAGGGAACGGGTACCCAGCATTTT.

The chain joins TRBV16 to TRBJ1-1; 10 bases match TRBD1. The CDR3 has 17 residues. Germline V gene lookup returns CDR1 KGHSY and CDR2 FQNENV. J lost 1 base, V lost 1 base, and 6 bases had no gene match. The CDR3 nucleotides read TGTGCCAGCAGCCAATTCCGGACAGGGGGTGGGAACACTGAAGCTTTCTTT. It yields the protein CASSQFRTGGGNTEAFF.

This clonotype was detected only a few times. The chain employs TRBV29-1 and TRBJ2-5; 7 nucleotides match TRBD2. V lost 8 bases to trimming and J lost 4 bases; unmatched junction nucleotides: 7. This CDR3 is 12 amino acids long. CDR1 and CDR2 from the germline V gene are SQVTM and ANQGSEA. For the CDR3, the DNA is TGCAGCTCCGATGGGGGGGTAGAGACCCAGTACTTC. This gives the protein CSSDGGVETQYF.

This clonotype was counted a few times. The rearrangement links TRBV19 to TRBJ1-1; D gene ambiguous. This CDR3 comprises 14 residues. The V gene lost 5 bases and the J gene lost 5 bases, with 15 bases spanning the gap. From germline, CDR1 is LNHDA and CDR2 SQIVND (reference sequence). In nucleotides, the CDR3 is TGTGCCAGTAGTGGGTCTGGGAGGAGGACTGAAGCTTTCTTT. It specifies CASSGSGRRTEAFF.

J is TRBJ1-4 and V is TRBV11-1; 8 bases are a match to TRBD1. J was trimmed by 0 bases and V by 2 bases; bases with no gene match: 8. Germline CDR1 and CDR2: SGHAT and FQDESV (reference sequence). CDR3 length equals 18 residues. Written as DNA, the CDR3 is TGTGCCAGCAGCTTAATCCGGGACAGGATAGCAACTAATGAAAAACTGTTTTTT. Residues: CASSLIRDRIATNEKLFF.

This clonotype has a single count. V and J are TRBV10-3 and TRBJ2-4; 8 bases are a match to TRBD2. V gave up 6 bases and J gave up 4 bases; unmatched junction bases: 8. The CDR3 totals 15 residues. Germline CDR1 reads ENHRY; CDR2 reads SYGVKD. This chain's CDR3 is CAISSSGDSKNIQYF. The CDR3, as DNA: TGTGCCATCAGCAGTAGCGGGGATTCAAAAAACATTCAGTACTTC.

The rearrangement uses TRBV5-1 and TRBJ2-1; 8 bases are shared with TRBD2. The trim removed 1 base at V and 9 bases at J, leaving 9 bases unmatched. Germline CDR1 reads SGHRS; CDR2 reads YFSETQ. This CDR3 has 15 residues. As DNA, the CDR3 is TGCGCCAGCAGCTTGACGGGGGGGGTGTCTGGTGAGCAGTTCTTC. Its translation is CASSLTGGVSGEQFF.